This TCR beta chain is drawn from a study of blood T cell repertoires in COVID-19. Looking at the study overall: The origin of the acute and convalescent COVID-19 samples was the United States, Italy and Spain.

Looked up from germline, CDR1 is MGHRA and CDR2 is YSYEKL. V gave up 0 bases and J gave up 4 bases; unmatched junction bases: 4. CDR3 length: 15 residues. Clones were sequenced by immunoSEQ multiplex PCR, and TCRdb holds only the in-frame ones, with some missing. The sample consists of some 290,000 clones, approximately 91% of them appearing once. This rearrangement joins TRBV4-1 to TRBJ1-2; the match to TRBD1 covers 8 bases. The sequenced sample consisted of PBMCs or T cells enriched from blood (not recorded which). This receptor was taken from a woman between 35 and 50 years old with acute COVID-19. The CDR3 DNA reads TGCGCCAGCAGCCAAGATCAAGGGACAGGCTATGGCTACACCTTC. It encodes CASSQDQGTGYGYTF.